The clone carrying this T cell receptor beta chain was seen a few times. This sample is part of a study of blood T cells in healthy people across ages. The germline V and J ends were trimmed by 3 bases and 2 bases, with 12 bases remaining between them. CDR1 and CDR2 from the germline V gene are ENHRY and SYGVKD. The CDR3 runs to 15 residues. PCR was performed a second time for roughly 7 to 12 cycles using a sample-barcoded 5' primer and a J-beta primer mix. One entry per CDR3 protein, called by TCRdb with MiXCR from the 5' RACE reads. The sample yields 980,000 or so distinct CDR3 sequences, 48% seen once.

The clonotype originates from a man aged 30 to 39 in good health. The sample was blood. The rearrangement links TRBV10-3 to TRBJ2-3; TRBD1 is a possible D gene (6 bases). CDR3 amino acids: CAISEQGSYTDTQYF. CDR3 nucleotides: TGTGCCATCAGTGAACAGGGCAGTTACACAGATACGCAGTATTTT.